Listed below are T cell receptor beta chains from one sample, sequenced in a study of shared clonotypes between healthy human individuals. Repertoires were generated with immunoSEQ multiplex PCR, while TCRdb's copy carries only in-frame clones and drops some. The table includes around 1,000,000 clones, roughly 80% detected once. Sequenced input: memory CD4+ T cells from PBMCs. The receptor source for this set is a young man in good health. Some clones in this sample may be carry-over from other donors' samples. Both conserved end residues are part of each CDR3. Fields, in order: D gene, clone size, J gene, V gene, CDR3 DNA, CDR3 protein. A D gene is named only where the DNA matches it firmly. Expanded clones get a size class; other rows say once, few or many, or leave the size out.

TRBD2 | - | TRBJ2-1 | TRBV13 | TGTGCCAGCAGCTTAGCCAGCACGGGCGGGAGCCAAGCTGAGCAGTTCTTC | CASSLASTGGSQAEQFF
- | - | TRBJ2-3 | TRBV5-4 | TGTGCCAGCAGCTTAGGTGGAGGAACAGATACGCAGTATTTT | CASSLGGGTDTQYF
TRBD2 | - | TRBJ2-1 | TRBV27 | TGTGCCAGCAGTTCCTCCGGACTAGTCGACAATGAGCAGTTCTTC | CASSSSGLVDNEQFF
TRBD1 | few | TRBJ1-2 | TRBV28 | TGTGCCAGCAGTTTGAACCAGGACAGGCCCTATGGCTACACCTTC | CASSLNQDRPYGYTF
TRBD1 | - | TRBJ1-5 | TRBV28 | TGTGCCAGCAGTTCCGGACAGGGGGATCAGCCCCAGCATTTT | CASSSGQGDQPQHF
- | - | TRBJ1-4 | TRBV15 | TGTGCCACCAGCAGAGTAGGTGAAAAACTGTTTTTT | CATSRVGEKLFF
TRBD1 | - | TRBJ1-1 | TRBV6-6 | TGTGCCAGCACTCGACAGGGAATGACTGAAGCTTTCTTT | CASTRQGMTEAFF
TRBD1 | once | TRBJ2-7 | TRBV2 | TGTGCCAGCATCGACCCGGGACAGGGCAACTCCTACGAGCAGTACTTC | CASIDPGQGNSYEQYF
TRBD2 | - | TRBJ2-5 | TRBV30 | TGTGCCTCCGAAGGAGGGGAGGGCCGGAGGGAGACCCAGTACTTC | CASEGGEGRRETQYF
- | - | TRBJ1-3 | TRBV28 | TGTGCCAGCAGCCGGGGGGGGGCTGGAAACACCATATATTTT | CASSRGGAGNTIYF
TRBD2 | - | TRBJ2-1 | TRBV7-2 | TGTGCCAGCAGCTTAGCCGGGACTAGCGGATACAATGAGCAGTTCTTC | CASSLAGTSGYNEQFF
TRBD1 | - | TRBJ1-3 | TRBV9 | TGTGCCAGCAGCATAAACCCGGGACAGACCTCTGGAAACACCATATATTTT | CASSINPGQTSGNTIYF
- | - | TRBJ2-3 | TRBV7-3 | TGTGCCAGCAGCTTAAGGACCCCGCCAGATACGCAGTATTTT | CASSLRTPPDTQYF
- | - | TRBJ2-1 | TRBV14 | TGTGCCAGCAGCCAAAGCCTAGGCAATGAGCAGTTCTTC | CASSQSLGNEQFF
- | - | TRBJ1-5 | TRBV11-2 | TGTGCCAGCAGCCTCTCAGGGCCCAATCAGCCCCAGCATTTT | CASSLSGPNQPQHF
- | - | TRBJ1-4 | TRBV5-1 | TGCGCCAGCAGCTTGACAGCTGCTTATAATGAAAAACTGTTTTTT | CASSLTAAYNEKLFF
- | - | TRBJ2-5 | TRBV5-8 | TGTGCCAGCAGCTTGGCCAAGTTCAGGGCGGGGGAGACCCAGTACTTC | CASSLAKFRAGETQYF
- | - | TRBJ1-1 | TRBV5-1 | TGCGCCAGCAGCTTAACAGACCGGGGCACTGAAGCTTTCTTT | CASSLTDRGTEAFF
TRBD1 | - | TRBJ1-2 | TRBV28 | TGTGCCAGCAGTTTAGGACAGGGCTACGGCTACACCTTC | CASSLGQGYGYTF
- | - | TRBJ1-4 | TRBV5-1 | TGCGCCAGCAGCTTGGAGGGTCTTGGTGAAAAACTGTTTTTT | CASSLEGLGEKLFF
TRBD1 | - | TRBJ1-5 | TRBV19 | TGTGCCAGTACTCGGACAGGGGAACGCAATCAGCCCCAGCATTTT | CASTRTGERNQPQHF
- | - | TRBJ1-3 | TRBV7-9 | TGTGCCAGCAGCCCAGGACAGACCTCTGGAAACACCATATATTTT | CASSPGQTSGNTIYF